This T cell receptor beta chain was found in a study of cytomegalovirus exposure and HLA in healthy donors. General observations from the study: Presence/absence analysis assumed near-uniform sequencing depth across donors. Upon later analysis, TCR association rates were observed to vary by HLA locus, being highest for DRB1 and lowest for HLA-C. It was reported in a later analysis that an Asian-associated ancestry cluster showed fewer N-insertions than the approximately 670-donor mean. Using the classifier, cytomegalovirus status was reportedly diagnosed with high specificity and sensitivity.

The junction had 10 bases not matched to a gene; V was cut back by 3 bases and J by 5 bases. The CDR3 spans 16 residues. The germline V gene encodes CDR1 WSHSY and CDR2 SAAADI. PCR used 60 Vbeta primers and 13 Jbeta primers. Sequenced by immunoSEQ multiplex PCR; TCRdb stores in-frame clones only, minus some. This sample carries 130,000 to 150,000 clones, with 2% to 3% going to the ten biggest clones. About this clone: No antigen is known for it.

The TCR was taken from a man aged 40-50 years in good health and CMV-seronegative. Sequenced input: PBMCs. The chain joins TRBV10-2 to TRBJ2-3; 8 bases line up with TRBD2. The CDR3 DNA reads as TGCGCCAGCAGTGAACTCATCGGACTAGCTTTAGATACGCAGTATTTT. As protein: CASSELIGLALDTQYF.